This T cell receptor beta chain was captured in a study of blood T cell repertoires in COVID-19. Across the whole study: The United States, Italy and Spain were the sources of the acute and convalescent COVID-19 samples. Sources were T cells, B-cell-depleted T cells, or PBMCs; the material itself was cDNA or gDNA.

Per the authors' pipeline: Amplified reference gene primers provided the basis for estimating nucleated cell counts. Clones were read by immunoSEQ multiplex PCR, and TCRdb kept only the in-frame ones, dropping some. From that table come the V and J calls and clone size; the DNA was used to work out D and trimming. Among approximately 210,000 clones listed, less than 85% were seen once. V lost 4 bases and J 0 bases, leaving 13 bases between the germline ends. Germline CDR1 SGHRS, CDR2 YFSETQ. The CDR3 has 15 amino acids. Sequencing used peripheral blood. The V and J genes are TRBV5-1 and TRBJ1-2; no clear D. This clonotype was obtained from a woman between 70 and 85 years old with active or convalescent COVID-19. Written as DNA, the CDR3 is TGCGCCAGCAGCCCACCTAGCCCAACTAACTATGGCTACACCTTC. Amino acid sequence: CASSPPSPTNYGYTF.